These T cell receptor beta chains were read from a single sample in a study of T-cell reconstitution after alpha-beta-depleted transplantation in children. TCRdb analysed the PCR reads with MiXCR anew, one entry per CDR3 protein. The sample consists of about 610,000 distinct CDR3 sequences, about 10% of them appearing once. This sample comprised PBMCs from the stem cell graft donor, obtained from the stem cell graft. Receptors originate from a human donor who donated a stem cell graft to a child with acute myeloid leukemia. CDR3s include the opening cysteine and the closing phenylalanine or tryptophan. D genes are given only for firm matches. Size values are once, few and many counts, or a class for expanded clones, and some rows have none.

TRBJ2-1 | NA | TRBV4-1 | NA | TGCGCCAGCAGCCAAGAGGTCCTAGCCTCCTACAATGAGCAGTTCTTC | CASSQEVLASYNEQFF
TRBJ1-1 | few | TRBV4-3 | NA | TGCGCCAGCAGCCAAGAGAGATGGCTAAACACTGAAGCTTTCTTT | CASSQERWLNTEAFF
TRBJ2-3 | NA | TRBV10-3 | NA | TGTGCCATCAGTTGGGAAGGGATGGTCACAGATACGCAGTATTTT | CAISWEGMVTDTQYF
TRBJ2-2 | many | TRBV7-2 | NA | TGTGCCAGCAGCCAGAGTATAGTCGGGGAGCTGTTTTTT | CASSQSIVGELFF
TRBJ2-1 | NA | TRBV7-2 | TRBD2 | TGTGCCAGCAGCTTAGTCGGGACTAGCGGGAGATCCAGTGAGCAGTTCTTC | CASSLVGTSGRSSEQFF
TRBJ2-7 | many | TRBV12-3/TRBV12-4 | TRBD1 | TGTGCCAGCAGTTATCTACAGGGGCTTGGGCAGTACTTC | CASSYLQGLGQYF
TRBJ2-5 | few | TRBV9 | NA | TGTGCCAGCAGCGTAGACTCCCTTGGAGAGACCCAGTACTTC | CASSVDSLGETQYF
TRBJ2-5 | few | TRBV25-1 | NA | TGTGCCAGCAGTGAATTGGTACCGGGGGAGTGGCAGCAAGAGACCCAGTACTTC | CASSELVPGEWQQETQYF
TRBJ1-1 | NA | TRBV7-3 | TRBD1 | TGTGCCAGCAGCGTGACAGGGAGAGTAGGAGGTGAAGCTTTCTTT | CASSVTGRVGGEAFF
TRBJ2-1 | NA | TRBV24-1 | NA | TGTGCCACCAGTGCCCCGGACGTTGGAAAGTACAATGAGCAGTTCTTC | CATSAPDVGKYNEQFF
TRBJ2-2 | few | TRBV29-1 | NA | TGCAGCGTTGTATTCCCCCGAATGGGTCCCGGGGAGCTGTTTTTT | CSVVFPRMGPGELFF
TRBJ1-2 | few | TRBV7-2 | NA | TGTGCCAGCAGCTTAGAGGGACAAACTAACTATGGCTACACCTTC | CASSLEGQTNYGYTF
TRBJ2-3 | few | TRBV6-2/TRBV6-3 | TRBD2 | TGTGCCAGCAGCGATCTAGCGGGAGTTGTTACGCAGTATTTT | CASSDLAGVVTQYF
TRBJ2-3 | few | TRBV29-1 | NA | TGCAGCGTTGGGGACGGGACCGGGGGCTGGGATACGCAGTATTTT | CSVGDGTGGWDTQYF
TRBJ2-1 | NA | TRBV5-1 | TRBD1 | TGCGCCAGCAGCTTGGCGGACAGGGGCTATGAGCAGTTCTTC | CASSLADRGYEQFF
TRBJ1-6 | few | TRBV28 | NA | TGTGCCAGCAGTTCATTTCTTTTCGCTGGTTCACCCCTCCACTTT | CASSSFLFAGSPLHF
TRBJ2-5 | NA | TRBV7-3 | NA | TGTGCCAGCAGCCCGGATCCGCCGGAGACCCAGTACTTC | CASSPDPPETQYF
TRBJ2-6 | NA | TRBV18 | NA | TGTGCCAGCTCACAACAGCGCTCTGGGGCCAACGTCCTGACTTTC | CASSQQRSGANVLTF
TRBJ2-7 | NA | TRBV5-1 | NA | TGCGCCAGCAGCTTTGGGACGGTGGGTAAAGACGAGCAGTACTTC | CASSFGTVGKDEQYF
TRBJ2-2 | few | TRBV29-1 | NA | TGCAGCGCCCTCAGAGGAAGTGGCGGGAACACCGGGGAGCTGTTTTTT | CSALRGSGGNTGELFF
TRBJ2-7 | many | TRBV24-1 | NA | TGTGCCACCAGTGATTTGGTCGGGAAGCAGTACTTC | CATSDLVGKQYF
TRBJ1-1 | NA | TRBV7-9 | NA | TGTGCCAGCAGCTTAGTACCTCAGCCAGCTTTCTTT | CASSLVPQPAFF
TRBJ2-1 | many | TRBV24-1 | NA | TGTGCCACCAGTGATTTCTCAAATTCCTACAATGAGCAGTTCTTC | CATSDFSNSYNEQFF
TRBJ2-7 | many | TRBV7-2 | NA | TGTGCCAGCAGCTTACCCGGGACGGGGAGAGAGCAGTACTTC | CASSLPGTGREQYF
TRBJ1-4 | few | TRBV5-1 | NA | TGCGCCAGCAGGGTGACCCGCGGGGAAACTAATGAAAAACTGTTTTTT | CASRVTRGETNEKLFF
TRBJ2-1 | NA | TRBV5-6 | NA | TGTGCCAGCATCCCTCGGGGCGTAAACAATGAGCAGTTCTTC | CASIPRGVNNEQFF
TRBJ2-7 | few | TRBV7-2 | NA | TGTGCCAGCAGCCCGCTTTCCCGGGCCGAGCAGTACTTC | CASSPLSRAEQYF
TRBJ2-1 | NA | TRBV4-3 | NA | TGCGCCAGCAGCCAAGATCGAGATTTAGGGTGGTCCTACAATGAGCAGTTCTTC | CASSQDRDLGWSYNEQFF
TRBJ2-1 | few | TRBV5-1 | NA | TGCGCCAGCAGCTTGGCAGCGTATGAGCAGTTCTTC | CASSLAAYEQFF
TRBJ2-1 | few | TRBV18 | NA | TGTGCCAGCTCACCCAGGGGACAACCGTCTAATGAGCAGTTCTTC | CASSPRGQPSNEQFF
TRBJ2-7 | few | TRBV19 | NA | TGTGCCAGTAGTAAAACGGGAGCGACCGACGAGCAGTACTTC | CASSKTGATDEQYF
TRBJ1-1 | few | TRBV20-1 | NA | TGCAGTGCTAGAGATCCGGGGGGCTGGACTGAAGCTTTCTTT | CSARDPGGWTEAFF
TRBJ1-5 | few | TRBV12-3/TRBV12-4 | NA | TGTGCCAGCACCGCCGGGGGATGGCAGCCCCAGCATTTT | CASTAGGWQPQHF
TRBJ1-4 | few | TRBV7-2 | NA | TGTGCCAGCAGCCCCACGGCAATGGGTGAAAAACTGTTTTTT | CASSPTAMGEKLFF
TRBJ2-1 | NA | TRBV7-7 | NA | TGTGCTAGCAGCTTAGCATCCAGCGGCAATGAGCAGTTCTTC | CASSLASSGNEQFF
TRBJ2-1 | few | TRBV9 | NA | TGTGCCAGCAGCGTATCGGGAGCTATGGGAAATGAGCAGTTCTTC | CASSVSGAMGNEQFF
TRBJ2-1 | few | TRBV3-1 | TRBD2 | TGTGCCAGCAGCCAAGATGGGACTAGCGGGAGGCAGATTAACAATGAGCAGTTCTTC | CASSQDGTSGRQINNEQFF
TRBJ1-2 | NA | TRBV29-1 | TRBD1 | TGCAGCGTCCGACAAGGACAGGAAAGGGGTGGCTACACCTTC | CSVRQGQERGGYTF
TRBJ2-1 | NA | TRBV20-1 | NA | TGCAGTGCTAGAGATCCCGCTAGCCCTTACAATGAGCAGTTCTTC | CSARDPASPYNEQFF
TRBJ1-5 | NA | TRBV15 | NA | TGTGCCACCAGCAGAGATGGGGGAAGATCCCAGCTCAATCAGCCCCAGCATTTT | CATSRDGGRSQLNQPQHF
TRBJ2-2 | few | TRBV20-1 | NA | TGCAGTGCAAGGGGACAATCGAACACCGGGGAGCTGTTTTTT | CSARGQSNTGELFF
TRBJ2-7 | few | TRBV30 | TRBD1 | TGTGCCTGGAGTGTACGATCCAGGGGGCGCGAGCAGTACTTC | CAWSVRSRGREQYF
TRBJ2-1 | many | TRBV2 | NA | TGTGCCAGCAGTGAATTACCACACAATGAGCAGTTCTTC | CASSELPHNEQFF
TRBJ2-1 | few | TRBV20-1 | TRBD2 | TGCAGTGCTAGAGATGACGGACTAGCACCCACGGGCGAGCAGTTCTTC | CSARDDGLAPTGEQFF
TRBJ2-2 | few | TRBV29-1 | TRBD2 | TGCAGCCCAGCGTGGGGCGGGAGAGATACCGGGGAGCTGTTTTTT | CSPAWGGRDTGELFF
TRBJ2-5 | many | TRBV10-3 | TRBD2 | TGTGCCATCAGCGTGACTAGCGGGGAAGAGACCCAGTACTTC | CAISVTSGEETQYF
TRBJ2-5 | NA | TRBV15 | NA | TGTGCCACCAGCAGAGGGCAGGGATGGGAGACCCAGTACTTC | CATSRGQGWETQYF
TRBJ2-7 | many | TRBV24-1 | TRBD2 | TGTGCCACCAGTGATACCGGACTAGCGGGGGAGCAGTACTTC | CATSDTGLAGEQYF
TRBJ2-1 | many | TRBV7-3 | TRBD2 | TGTGCCAGCAGCTCCGCGGGACTAGTGTCCTACAATGAGCAGTTCTTC | CASSSAGLVSYNEQFF
TRBJ2-3 | few | TRBV7-6 | NA | TGTGCCAGCAGCTTAGCGGACGGTCCCACAGATACGCAGTATTTT | CASSLADGPTDTQYF
TRBJ1-1 | many | TRBV20-1 | NA | TGCAGTGCCTCTGAACAGCCGAACACTGAAGCTTTCTTT | CSASEQPNTEAFF
TRBJ1-6 | NA | TRBV6-1 | NA | TGTGCCAGCAGACCGGACAGTCGTTCACCCCTCCACTTT | CASRPDSRSPLHF
TRBJ1-6 | few | TRBV10-3 | NA | TGTGCCATCAGTGAACCTGGCGGGGTAGACTATAATTCACCCCTCCACTTT | CAISEPGGVDYNSPLHF
TRBJ2-7 | NA | TRBV18 | NA | TGTGCCAGCTCAAGCTCAGGGGGGGGCGACGAGCAGTACTTC | CASSSSGGGDEQYF
TRBJ2-7 | many | TRBV7-3 | TRBD2 | TGTGCCAGCAGCGTCCTAGCGGGAGGGCACTACGAGCAGTACTTC | CASSVLAGGHYEQYF
TRBJ2-6 | few | TRBV7-8 | NA | TGTGCCAGCAGCTTTTCAGTAACCTTTGGTGGGGCCAACGTCCTGACTTTC | CASSFSVTFGGANVLTF
TRBJ1-4 | few | TRBV20-1 | NA | TGCAGTGCCGCGAACCTAAATGAAAAACTGTTTTTT | CSAANLNEKLFF
TRBJ2-7 | NA | TRBV29-1 | TRBD2 | TGCAGCACCGGGACTAGCGGGATTGGGGAGCAGTACTTC | CSTGTSGIGEQYF